The T cell receptor beta chain described here comes from a study of cytomegalovirus exposure and HLA in healthy donors. General study points: A later analysis reportedly identified an Asian-associated ancestry cluster as carrying fewer N-insertions than the roughly 700-donor mean. The authors later found TCR association rates varying by HLA locus, with DRB1 most and HLA-C fewest.

60 Vbeta and 13 Jbeta primers were used in PCR. This table comes from immunoSEQ multiplex PCR, and its TCRdb copy is limited to in-frame clones, with some not included. This table holds over 150,000 clones, around 68% found once. Germline CDR1 and CDR2: SGHTS and YDEGEE. The V gene lost 6 bases and the J gene lost 4 bases, with 14 bases spanning the gap. The CDR3 contains 14 residues. A few counts support this clone. The target antigen is unknown. The sample taken for sequencing was PBMCs. This rearrangement joins TRBV5-8 to TRBJ2-4; a possible D gene is TRBD2 (6 bases). This TCR came from a woman in her thirties or forties in good health and CMV-seropositive. The CDR3 is CASTPWREKNIQYF. The CDR3 DNA sequence: TGTGCCAGCACCCCTTGGAGGGAAAAAAACATTCAGTACTTC.